This T cell receptor (beta chain) is from a study of T and B cells in COVID-19 patients. TRB rearrangements were amplified by multiplex PCR with BIOMED2 TRB-A/B primers. TCRdb re-called the multiplex PCR reads through MiXCR, storing one row per CDR3 protein. Of 4,500 to 5,000 distinct CDR3 sequences listed, 33% were seen once; the top ten hold roughly 24%. From blood, about 240-500 ng of genomic DNA served as TRB template. There are 16 residues in the CDR3. CDR1 is KGHSH and CDR2 is LQKENI in the germline V gene. V was trimmed by 6 bases and J by 1 base, leaving 19 bases between them. Broader study findings: Few blood samples existed from mildly ill patients during symptoms or early in severe cases.

A remark on this clonotype: Its specificity is unknown.

The rearrangement links TRBV18 to TRBJ2-7; weak D call: TRBD2 (7 bases). Sequenced input: blood. The receptor was isolated from a human donor who had recovered from COVID-19. This CDR3 reads CASSYRAGAVSYEQYF. The DNA for the CDR3 is TGTGCCAGCTCCTACCGCGCGGGGGCTGTTTCCTACGAGCAGTACTTC.